The 13 T cell receptor beta chains presented below share a single source sample, sequenced in a study of CD4 T cells in relation to SARS-CoV-2 and coronaviruses. No antigens are known for them. Unexposed donor CD4+ T cells date from about 2011-2018, before the COVID-19 pandemic. After approximately ten days of culture, CD4+ T cells were isolated. Libraries were prepared by immunoSEQ multiplex PCR; TCRdb keeps only in-frame clonotypes and omits some of them. The sample lists 25,000 to 30,000 clones, 74% seen once, with under 30% in the top ten. Sequencing was done on a sample of CD4+ T cells from PBMCs, cultured in vitro. These receptors came from a human donor in good health.

This sequence joins TRBV5-1 and TRBJ2-7, with TRBD2 matching over 11 bases. This CDR3 has 15 residues. Germline V gene data show CDR1 as SGHRS and CDR2 as YFSETQ. V shed 0 bases and J 2 bases; nucleotides not matched to a gene: 1. The CDR3 loop reads CASSLELAGAYEQYF. The CDR3 DNA follows: TGCGCCAGCAGCTTGGAACTAGCGGGGGCCTACGAGCAGTACTTC.

This chain uses TRBV5-1 with TRBJ1-1, with 8 bases aligning to TRBD1. The CDR3 extends over 16 amino acids. The J segment lost 7 bases and the V segment lost 2 bases, leaving 13 bases of the junction unmatched. Per germline, CDR1 SGHRS and CDR2 YFSETQ. CDR3 DNA sequence: TGCGCCAGCAGCTTAGATCAGGGGGCTCCACCTTTTGAAGCTTTCTTT. Amino acids: CASSLDQGAPPFEAFF.

The gene calls are TRBV9 and TRBJ2-1; D may be TRBD2 (6 bases). There are 16 residues in the CDR3. Trimming took 2 bases from V and 2 from J, leaving 14 bases between them. Germline V gene lookup returns CDR1 SGDLS and CDR2 YYNGEE. The CDR3 DNA reads as TGTGCCAGCAGCGTCCCGCCCCGGGGGACCTACAATGAGCAGTTCTTC. Translated: CASSVPPRGTYNEQFF.

This clone was recorded a few times. The rearrangement links TRBV9 to TRBJ2-2; D call uncertain. V was clipped by 4 bases and J by 0 bases, with 7 bases between them. The germline CDR1 and CDR2 sequences are SGDLS and YYNGEE. The CDR3 length is 14 residues. DNA of the CDR3: TGTGCCAGCAGCTCGCAAACGAACACCGGGGAGCTGTTTTTT. Residues: CASSSQTNTGELFF.

The V gene is TRBV4-3, the J gene TRBJ2-1; TRBD1 matches at 9 bases. Germline lookup yields CDR1 LGHNA and CDR2 YSLEER. V shed 3 bases, J shed 8 bases, and the junction held 14 bases outside the gene matches. The CDR3 spans 17 residues. The CDR3, as DNA: TGCGCCAGCAGCCAGCGGGGGCTTGGACAGGGGAACGATGAGCAGTTCTTC. Its protein is CASSQRGLGQGNDEQFF.

The V call is TRBV2, the J call TRBJ2-5, with a weak D call TRBD1 (6 bases). Germline V gene data show CDR1 as SNHLY and CDR2 as FYNNEI. The CDR3 loop spans 15 amino acids. Trimming removed 0 bases from V and 7 bases from J, with 15 bases in between. Here the CDR3 DNA reads TGTGCCAGCAGTGAAGCGCAGGGGCCTGCCGGGACCCAGTACTTC. Residues: CASSEAQGPAGTQYF.

The J gene is TRBJ2-1, the V gene TRBV2; 9 bases map to TRBD2. V trimming: 7 bases; J trimming: 5 bases; junction bases outside the gene matches: 6. The germline V gene has CDR1 SNHLY and CDR2 FYNNEI. The CDR3 loop spans 14 amino acids. Here the CDR3 DNA reads TGTGCCAGCATGGAGCGGGAGGTCAACAATGAGCAGTTCTTC. This gives the protein CASMEREVNNEQFF.

The chain links TRBV7-2 to TRBJ2-1; 8 bases map to TRBD2. The germline V gene encodes CDR1 SGHTA and CDR2 FQGNSA. V was pared by 3 bases and J by 2 bases, with 0 bases of the junction left unmatched. This CDR3 is built from 14 residues. CDR3 coding DNA: TGTGCCAGCAGCTTCGGGGGGGCCTACAATGAGCAGTTCTTC. Its protein is CASSFGGAYNEQFF.

The genes are TRBV5-6 and TRBJ2-2; TRBD1 aligns across 9 bases. After removal of 2 bases from V and 7 bases from J, the junction contained 3 bases not matched to a gene. The germline gives CDR1 SGHDT, CDR2 YYEEEE. This CDR3 is 14 amino acids long. The CDR3 is CASSLQGAIGELFF. CDR3 coding DNA: TGTGCCAGCAGCTTACAGGGGGCTATCGGGGAGCTGTTTTTT.

The chain employs TRBV3-1 (or the pseudogene TRBV3-2) and TRBJ2-7; D gene unclear. V lost 2 bases, J lost 2 bases, and 7 bases lay in between. Germline CDR1 reads LGHDT; CDR2 reads YNNKEL (reference sequence). The CDR3 runs to 13 residues. In DNA form, the CDR3 reads TGTGCCAGCAGCCAAAATAGGGCCTACGAGCAGTACTTC. Encoded protein: CASSQNRAYEQYF.

The chain employs TRBV7-2 and TRBJ2-6; D gene uncertain. The CDR3 spans 16 residues. V was clipped by 5 bases and J by 1 base, with 12 bases between them. Germline CDR1 reads SGHTA; CDR2 reads FQGNSA. The chain's CDR3 is CASSPHMGSGANVLTF. The CDR3 DNA is TGTGCCAGCAGCCCCCATATGGGGTCTGGGGCCAACGTCCTGACTTTC.

The chain has TRBV9 and TRBJ1-2; perhaps TRBD1 as D (5 bases). Germline values: CDR1 SGDLS, CDR2 YYNGEE. The V end lost 4 bases, the J end lost 7 bases, and 20 bases lay between the germline ends. This CDR3 region has 15 residues. In nucleotides, the CDR3 is TGTGCCAGCAGCCCCCAGAATGGGGCAATAGGTGGCTACACCTTC. As protein: CASSPQNGAIGGYTF.

The chain combines TRBV9 with TRBJ2-5; TRBD1 matches at 9 bases. This CDR3 region has 15 residues. The J segment lost 3 bases and the V segment lost 0 bases, leaving 3 bases of the junction unmatched. Germline CDR1 SGDLS, CDR2 YYNGEE. The CDR3 DNA sequence: TGTGCCAGCAGCGTAGTAGGACAGGGGAAAGAGACCCAGTACTTC. This translates into CASSVVGQGKETQYF.